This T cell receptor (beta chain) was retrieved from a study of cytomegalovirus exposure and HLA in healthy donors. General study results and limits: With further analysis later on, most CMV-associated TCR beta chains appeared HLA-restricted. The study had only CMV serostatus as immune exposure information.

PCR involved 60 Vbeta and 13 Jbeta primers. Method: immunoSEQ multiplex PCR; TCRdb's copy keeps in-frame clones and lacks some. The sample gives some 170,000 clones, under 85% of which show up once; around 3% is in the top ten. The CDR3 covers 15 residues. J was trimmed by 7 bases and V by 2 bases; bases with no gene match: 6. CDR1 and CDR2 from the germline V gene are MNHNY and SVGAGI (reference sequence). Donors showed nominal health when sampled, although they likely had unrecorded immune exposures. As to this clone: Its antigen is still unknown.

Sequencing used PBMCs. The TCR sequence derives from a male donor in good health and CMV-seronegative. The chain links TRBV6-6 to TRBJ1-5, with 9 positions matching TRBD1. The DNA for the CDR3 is TGTGCCAGCAGTTACCCGGACAGGGGAGGCCAGCCCCAGCATTTT. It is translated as CASSYPDRGGQPQHF.